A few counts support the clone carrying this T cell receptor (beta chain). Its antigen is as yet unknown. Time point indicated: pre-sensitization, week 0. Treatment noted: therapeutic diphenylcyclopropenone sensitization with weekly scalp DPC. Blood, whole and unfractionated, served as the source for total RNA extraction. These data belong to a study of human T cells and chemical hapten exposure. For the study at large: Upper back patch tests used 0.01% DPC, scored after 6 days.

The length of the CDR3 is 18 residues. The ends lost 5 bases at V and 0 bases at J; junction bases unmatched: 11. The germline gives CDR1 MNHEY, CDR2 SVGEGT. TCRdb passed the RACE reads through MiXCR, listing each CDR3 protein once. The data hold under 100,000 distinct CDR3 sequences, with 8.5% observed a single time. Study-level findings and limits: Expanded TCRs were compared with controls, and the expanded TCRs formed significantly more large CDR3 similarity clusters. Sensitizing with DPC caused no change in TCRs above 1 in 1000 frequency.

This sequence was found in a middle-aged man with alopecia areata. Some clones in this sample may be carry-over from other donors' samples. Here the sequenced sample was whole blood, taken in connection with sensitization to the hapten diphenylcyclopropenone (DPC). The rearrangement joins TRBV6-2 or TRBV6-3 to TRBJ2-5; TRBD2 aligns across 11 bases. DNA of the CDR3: TGTGCCAGCAGTGCCATTCAAGGGACTAGCGGATACCAAGAGACCCAGTACTTC. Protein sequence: CASSAIQGTSGYQETQYF.